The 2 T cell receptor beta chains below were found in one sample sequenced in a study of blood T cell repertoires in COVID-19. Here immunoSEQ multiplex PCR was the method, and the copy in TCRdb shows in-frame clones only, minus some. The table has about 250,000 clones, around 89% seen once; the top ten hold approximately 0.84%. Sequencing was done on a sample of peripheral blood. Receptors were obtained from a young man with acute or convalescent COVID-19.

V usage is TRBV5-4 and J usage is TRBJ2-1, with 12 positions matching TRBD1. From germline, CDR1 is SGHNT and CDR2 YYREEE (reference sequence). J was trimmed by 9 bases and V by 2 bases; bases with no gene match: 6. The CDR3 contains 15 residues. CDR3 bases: TGTGCCAGCAGCTTCCCGGGACAGGGGGCTATTGAGCAGTTCTTC. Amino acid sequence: CASSFPGQGAIEQFF.

The CDR3 DNA follows: TGTGCCAGCTCACCGGGTACTAGTTTTGGTGAGCAGTACTTC. Translation: CASSPGTSFGEQYF. The J gene is TRBJ2-7, the V gene TRBV18; perhaps TRBD2 as D (5 bases). V was pared by 3 bases and J by 7 bases, with 16 bases between. The CDR3 loop spans 14 amino acids. Germline loops: CDR1 KGHSH, CDR2 LQKENI. The entire variable domain, with the rest obtained from reference TRBV18 and TRBJ2-7, is as follows: NAGVMQNPRHLVRRRGQEARLRCSPMKGHSHVYWYRQLPEEGLKFMVYLQKENIIDESGMPKERFSAEFPKEGPSILRIQQVVRGDSAAYFCASSPGTSFGEQYFGPGTRLTVT.